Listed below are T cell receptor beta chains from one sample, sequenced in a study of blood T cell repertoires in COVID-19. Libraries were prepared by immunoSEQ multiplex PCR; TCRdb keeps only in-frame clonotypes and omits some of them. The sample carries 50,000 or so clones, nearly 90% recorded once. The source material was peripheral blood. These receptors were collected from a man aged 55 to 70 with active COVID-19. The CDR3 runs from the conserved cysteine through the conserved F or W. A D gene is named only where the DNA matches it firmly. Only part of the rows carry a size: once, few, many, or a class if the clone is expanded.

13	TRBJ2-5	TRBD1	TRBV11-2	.	CASSSGQQETQYF	TGTGCCAGCAGCTCGGGACAGCAAGAGACCCAGTACTTC
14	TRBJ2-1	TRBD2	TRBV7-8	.	CASSLASGGGEQFF	TGTGCCAGCAGCTTAGCGAGCGGGGGTGGTGAGCAGTTCTTC
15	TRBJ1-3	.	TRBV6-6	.	CASSYTQVSGNTIYF	TGTGCCAGCAGTTACACACAGGTCTCTGGAAACACCATATATTTT
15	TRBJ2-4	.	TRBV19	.	CASSLSHRAKNIQYF	TGTGCCAGTAGTCTGTCCCACCGGGCCAAAAACATTCAGTACTTC
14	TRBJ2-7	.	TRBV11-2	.	CASSLMEGPYEQYF	TGTGCCAGCAGCTTAATGGAGGGACCCTACGAGCAGTACTTC
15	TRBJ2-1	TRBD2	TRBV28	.	CASRPNPTSGSPQFF	TGTGCCAGCAGGCCAAACCCGACTAGCGGGAGCCCCCAGTTCTTC
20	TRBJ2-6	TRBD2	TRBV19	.	CASSPTSARPTISGANVLTF	TGTGCCAGTAGTCCGACTAGCGCGAGACCCACCATTTCTGGGGCCAACGTCCTGACTTTC
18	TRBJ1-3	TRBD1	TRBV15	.	CATRAGTGFFGSGNTIYF	TGTGCCACCCGGGCCGGGACAGGCTTTTTCGGCTCTGGAAACACCATATATTTT
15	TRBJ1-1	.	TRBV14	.	CASSPTRVRNTEAFF	TGTGCCAGCAGTCCAACCAGGGTTCGGAACACTGAAGCTTTCTTT
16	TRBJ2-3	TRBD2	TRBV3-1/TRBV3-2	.	CASSDPSGGPTDTQYF	TGTGCCAGCAGCGACCCTAGCGGGGGGCCCACAGATACGCAGTATTTT
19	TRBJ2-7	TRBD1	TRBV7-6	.	CASSSLLYITGEGSYEQYF	TGTGCCAGCAGCTCCCTCCTTTATATTACAGGGGAAGGCTCCTACGAGCAGTACTTC
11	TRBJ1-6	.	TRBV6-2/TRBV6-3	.	CASSHNPPLHF	TGTGCCAGCAGCCACAATCCACCCCTCCACTTT
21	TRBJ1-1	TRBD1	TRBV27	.	CASSLYSPAFRQGGMSTEAFF	TGTGCCAGCAGTTTATATTCCCCGGCCTTTCGACAGGGTGGTATGAGCACTGAAGCTTTCTTT
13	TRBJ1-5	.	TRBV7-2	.	CASGVPGWQPQHF	TGTGCCAGCGGTGTGCCGGGTTGGCAGCCCCAGCATTTT
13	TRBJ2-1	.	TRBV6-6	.	CASSDKGLLLEFF	TGTGCCAGCAGTGACAAGGGACTCCTACTCGAGTTCTTC
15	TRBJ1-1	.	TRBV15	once	CATSITPVAHTEAFF	TGTGCCACCAGCATTACCCCCGTAGCTCACACTGAAGCTTTCTTT
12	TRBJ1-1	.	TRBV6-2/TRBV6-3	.	CASGQGRGEAFF	TGTGCCAGCGGCCAGGGTCGGGGGGAAGCTTTCTTT
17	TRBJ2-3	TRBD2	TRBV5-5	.	CASKTSGGPYGTDTQYF	TGTGCCAGCAAGACCTCGGGGGGGCCTTACGGGACAGATACGCAGTATTTT
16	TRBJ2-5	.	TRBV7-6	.	CASSWGGSLRQETQYF	TGTGCCAGCAGCTGGGGGGGCTCGTTGAGGCAAGAGACCCAGTACTTC
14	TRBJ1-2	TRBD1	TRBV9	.	CASSLGQGRGGYTF	TGTGCCAGCAGCCTCGGACAGGGGAGGGGTGGCTACACCTTC
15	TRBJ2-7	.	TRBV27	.	CASSPIREVTYEQYF	TGTGCCAGCAGTCCCATCCGGGAAGTAACCTACGAGCAGTACTTC
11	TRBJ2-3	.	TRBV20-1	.	CSARDKDTQYF	TGCAGTGCTAGAGATAAAGATACGCAGTATTTT
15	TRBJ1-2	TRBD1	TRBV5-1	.	CASSVDLGQGEGYTF	TGCGCCAGCAGCGTCGATTTAGGACAGGGGGAAGGCTACACCTTC
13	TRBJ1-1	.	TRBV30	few	CAWVTGSGTEAFF	TGTGCCTGGGTCACAGGGTCGGGGACTGAAGCTTTCTTT
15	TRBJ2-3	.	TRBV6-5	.	CASRPSPTSTDTQYF	TGTGCCAGCAGGCCCAGCCCGACTAGCACAGATACGCAGTATTTT
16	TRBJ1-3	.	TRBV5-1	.	CASSRLDTSSGNTIYF	TGCGCCAGCAGCCGGTTGGACACGAGCTCTGGAAACACCATATATTTT
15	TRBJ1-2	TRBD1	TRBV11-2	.	CASSFLRGQGDGYTF	TGTGCCAGCAGCTTCCTTAGGGGACAGGGGGATGGCTACACCTTC
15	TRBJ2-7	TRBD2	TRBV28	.	CASRPLAGGSYEQYF	TGTGCCAGCAGACCCCTAGCGGGGGGTTCCTACGAGCAGTACTTC
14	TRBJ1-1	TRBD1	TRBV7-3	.	CASSANTGGTEAFF	TGTGCCAGCAGCGCGAACACAGGGGGCACTGAAGCTTTCTTT
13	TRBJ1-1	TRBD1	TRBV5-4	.	CASSLQGKAEAFF	TGTGCCAGCAGCTTACAGGGGAAAGCTGAAGCTTTCTTT
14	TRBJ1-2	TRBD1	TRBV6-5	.	CASSKQGVPGGYTF	TGTGCCAGCAGCAAACAGGGGGTTCCTGGTGGCTACACCTTC
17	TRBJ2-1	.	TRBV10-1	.	CASSESGSGPTYNEQFF	TGCGCCAGCAGTGAGTCGGGCAGCGGGCCAACCTACAATGAGCAGTTCTTC
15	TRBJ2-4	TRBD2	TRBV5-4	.	CASSLDGLAGNHQYF	TGTGCCAGCAGCTTGGATGGACTAGCGGGAAATCATCAGTACTTC
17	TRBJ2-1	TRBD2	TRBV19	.	CASSMGVTSGNLHEQFF	TGTGCCAGTAGTATGGGGGTGACTAGCGGGAACTTACATGAGCAGTTCTTC
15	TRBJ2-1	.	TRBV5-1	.	CASSLTPLPNNEQFF	TGCGCCAGCAGCTTGACCCCACTGCCAAACAATGAGCAGTTCTTC
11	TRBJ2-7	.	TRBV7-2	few	CASSPSYEQYF	TGTGCCAGCAGCCCATCCTACGAGCAGTACTTC
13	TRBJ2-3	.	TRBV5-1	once	CASSSLEPDTQYF	TGCGCCAGCAGTTCACTAGAGCCAGATACGCAGTATTTT
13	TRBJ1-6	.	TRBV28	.	CASRGRAASPLHF	TGTGCCAGCAGAGGCAGGGCCGCTTCACCCCTCCACTTT
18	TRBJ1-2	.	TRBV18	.	CASSLFEFRQPSNYGYTF	TGTGCCAGCTCACTATTTGAATTCAGACAGCCCTCTAACTATGGCTACACCTTC
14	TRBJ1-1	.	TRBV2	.	CAGSGGFKDTEAFF	TGTGCCGGAAGCGGGGGGTTTAAGGACACTGAAGCTTTCTTT
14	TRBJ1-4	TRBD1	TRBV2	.	CASRETGVVEKLFF	TGTGCCAGCAGGGAAACAGGGGTTGTAGAAAAACTGTTTTTT
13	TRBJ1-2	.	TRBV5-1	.	CASQEDRGYGYTF	TGCGCCAGCCAAGAGGACAGAGGTTATGGCTACACCTTC
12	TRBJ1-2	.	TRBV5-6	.	CASSLTEYGYTF	TGTGCCAGCAGCTTGACGGAGTATGGCTACACCTTC
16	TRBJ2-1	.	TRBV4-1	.	CASSPWERSSYNEQFF	TGCGCCAGCAGCCCTTGGGAGCGGAGCTCCTACAATGAGCAGTTCTTC
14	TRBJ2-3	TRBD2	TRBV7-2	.	CASRSLAGADTQYF	TGTGCCAGCAGGAGTCTAGCGGGAGCAGATACGCAGTATTTT
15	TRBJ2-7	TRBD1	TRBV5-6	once	CASSSRDRGFYEQYF	TGTGCCAGCAGCTCCCGGGACAGGGGTTTCTACGAGCAGTACTTC
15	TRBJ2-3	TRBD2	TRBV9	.	CASAGRGAFSDTQYF	TGTGCCAGCGCCGGGCGGGGGGCATTCTCAGATACGCAGTATTTT
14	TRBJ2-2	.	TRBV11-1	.	CASSFRYNTGELFF	TGTGCCAGCAGCTTTCGCTACAACACCGGGGAGCTGTTTTTT
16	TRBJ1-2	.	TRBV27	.	CASSVTREWGGYGYTF	TGTGCCAGCAGTGTTACTCGGGAATGGGGGGGCTATGGCTACACCTTC
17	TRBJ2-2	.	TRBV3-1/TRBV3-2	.	CASSQGSTGKNTGELFF	TGTGCCAGCAGCCAAGGGTCTACAGGGAAGAACACCGGGGAGCTGTTTTTT
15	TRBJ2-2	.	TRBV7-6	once	CASSLELVNTGELFF	TGTGCCAGCAGCTTAGAACTCGTGAACACCGGGGAGCTGTTTTTT
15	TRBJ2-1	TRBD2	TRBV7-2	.	CASSKTSGGYNEQFF	TGTGCCAGCAGCAAGACTAGCGGAGGCTACAATGAGCAGTTCTTC
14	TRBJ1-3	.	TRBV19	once	CASSIGISGNTIYF	TGTGCCAGTAGTATTGGCATCTCTGGAAACACCATATATTTT
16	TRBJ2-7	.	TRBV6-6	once	CATQLADWPFTYEQYF	TGTGCCACCCAACTAGCAGATTGGCCCTTTACCTACGAGCAGTACTTC
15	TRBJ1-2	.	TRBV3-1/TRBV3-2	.	CASSQATGRPSRYTF	TGTGCCAGCAGCCAAGCCACCGGGAGACCCTCTCGCTACACCTTC
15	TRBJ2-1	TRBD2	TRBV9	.	CASSQLAGAYNEQFF	TGTGCCAGCAGCCAACTAGCGGGAGCTTACAATGAGCAGTTCTTC
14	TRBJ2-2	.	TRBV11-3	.	CASSLDLRTGELFF	TGTGCCAGCAGCTTAGACCTAAGAACCGGGGAGCTGTTTTTT
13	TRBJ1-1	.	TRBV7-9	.	CASSLAMDSKAFF	TGTGCCAGCAGCTTAGCGATGGACAGCAAAGCTTTCTTT
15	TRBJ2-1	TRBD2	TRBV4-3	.	CASSQDRSGRAAQFF	TGCGCCAGCAGCCAAGATCGAAGCGGGAGGGCCGCGCAGTTCTTC
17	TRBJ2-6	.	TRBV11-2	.	CASSLGPGSSGANVLTF	TGTGCCAGCAGCTTAGGCCCAGGGTCAAGTGGGGCCAACGTCCTGACTTTC